This T cell receptor (beta chain) is drawn from a study of blood T cells in healthy people across ages. The study, taken as a whole, reports: Donors of long life had a larger count of naive CD4+ cells and greater diversity than aged donors.

For the second PCR, which ran for roughly 7 to 11 cycles, a sample-barcoded 5' primer and a J-beta primer mix were used. Each cDNA was tagged by a template-switch adaptor containing 12 random nucleotides. TCRdb analysed the 5' RACE reads with MiXCR anew, one entry per CDR3 protein. Here the sample spans about 1.7 million distinct CDR3 sequences, 28% being singletons. The germline V gene encodes CDR1 MNHEY and CDR2 SVGAGI. CDR3 length: 15 residues. V gave up 5 bases and J gave up 0 bases, with 10 bases separating them. To note about this clonotype: Its antigen is currently unknown.

This receptor was identified in a woman in her 30s in good health. Sequenced input: blood. This chain links TRBV6-5 with TRBJ1-4; no clear D gene. The CDR3 sequence is CASSRHRATNEKLFF. CDR3 DNA: TGTGCCAGCAGTCGACACCGTGCAACTAATGAAAAACTGTTTTTT.